This T cell receptor beta chain emerged from a study of T cells of healthy individuals. J gave up 5 bases and V 6 bases, and 8 bases lay outside the gene matches. From germline, CDR1 is MNHEY and CDR2 SVGAGI. The CDR3 is made up of 15 amino acids. TCRdb reprocessed the 5' RACE reads via MiXCR and lists one record per CDR3 protein. The table includes about 96,000 distinct CDR3 sequences, 17% detected once. The rearrangement joins TRBV6-5 to TRBJ1-5, with 9 nucleotides matching TRBD1. This TCR was sampled from a human donor in good health. The CDR3 loop is CASSRGTGYDQPQHF. In nucleotides, the CDR3 is TGTGCCAGCAGCCGAGGGACAGGGTATGATCAGCCCCAGCATTTT.